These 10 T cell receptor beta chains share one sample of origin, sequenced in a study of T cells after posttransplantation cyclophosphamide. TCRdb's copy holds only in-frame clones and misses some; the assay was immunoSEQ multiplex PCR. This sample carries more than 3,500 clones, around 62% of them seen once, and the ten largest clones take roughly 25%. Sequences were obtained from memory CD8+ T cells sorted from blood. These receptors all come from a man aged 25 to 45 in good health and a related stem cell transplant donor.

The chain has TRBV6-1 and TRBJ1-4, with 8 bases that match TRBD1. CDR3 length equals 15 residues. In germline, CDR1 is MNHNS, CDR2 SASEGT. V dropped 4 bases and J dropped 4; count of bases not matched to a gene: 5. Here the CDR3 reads CASSAPGQVNEKLFF. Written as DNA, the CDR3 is TGTGCCAGCAGTGCCCCGGGACAGGTTAATGAAAAACTGTTTTTT.

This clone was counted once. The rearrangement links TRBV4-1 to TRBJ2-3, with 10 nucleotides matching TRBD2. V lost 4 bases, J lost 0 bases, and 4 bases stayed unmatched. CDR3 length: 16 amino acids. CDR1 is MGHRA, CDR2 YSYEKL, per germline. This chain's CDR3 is CASSLSGGGSTDTQYF. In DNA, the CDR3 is TGCGCCAGCAGCCTGAGCGGGGGGGGAAGCACAGATACGCAGTATTTT.

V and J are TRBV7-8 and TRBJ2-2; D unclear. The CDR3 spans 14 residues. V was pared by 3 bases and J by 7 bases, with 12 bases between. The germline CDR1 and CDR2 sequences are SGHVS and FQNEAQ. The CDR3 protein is CASSLRSVGGELFF. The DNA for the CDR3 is TGTGCCAGCAGCTTGAGGAGCGTAGGCGGGGAGCTGTTTTTT.

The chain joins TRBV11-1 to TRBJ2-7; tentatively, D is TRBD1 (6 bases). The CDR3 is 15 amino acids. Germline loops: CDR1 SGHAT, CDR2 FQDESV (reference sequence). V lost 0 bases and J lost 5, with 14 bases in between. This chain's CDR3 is CASSLAPGHGDEQYF. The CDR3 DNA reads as TGTGCCAGCAGCTTAGCTCCGGGACACGGGGACGAGCAGTACTTC.

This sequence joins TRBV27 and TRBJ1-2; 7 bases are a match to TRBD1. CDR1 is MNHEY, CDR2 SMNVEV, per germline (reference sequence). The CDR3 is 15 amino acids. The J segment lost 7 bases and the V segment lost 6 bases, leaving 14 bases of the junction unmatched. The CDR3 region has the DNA TGTGCCAGCAGCTTGGGAACAGGGGAAGGGGGTGGCTACACCTTC. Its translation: CASSLGTGEGGGYTF.

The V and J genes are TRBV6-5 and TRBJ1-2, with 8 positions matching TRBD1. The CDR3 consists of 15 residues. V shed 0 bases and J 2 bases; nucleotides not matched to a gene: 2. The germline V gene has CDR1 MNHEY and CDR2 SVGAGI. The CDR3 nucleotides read TGTGCCAGCAGTTACTCGACAGGGGTAAACTATGGCTACACCTTC. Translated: CASSYSTGVNYGYTF.

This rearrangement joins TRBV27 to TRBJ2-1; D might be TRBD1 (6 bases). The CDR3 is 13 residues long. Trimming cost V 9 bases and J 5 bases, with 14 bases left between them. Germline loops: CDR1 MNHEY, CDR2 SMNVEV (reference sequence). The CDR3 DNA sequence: TGTGCCAGTCGACAGGAGGTTCACAATGAGCAGTTCTTC. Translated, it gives CASRQEVHNEQFF.

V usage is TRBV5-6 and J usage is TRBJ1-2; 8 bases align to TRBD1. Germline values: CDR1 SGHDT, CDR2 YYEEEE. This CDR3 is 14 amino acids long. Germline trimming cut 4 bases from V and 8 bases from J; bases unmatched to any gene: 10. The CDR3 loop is CASSGQGQKVGYTF. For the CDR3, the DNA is TGTGCCAGCAGCGGACAGGGACAGAAGGTCGGCTACACCTTC.

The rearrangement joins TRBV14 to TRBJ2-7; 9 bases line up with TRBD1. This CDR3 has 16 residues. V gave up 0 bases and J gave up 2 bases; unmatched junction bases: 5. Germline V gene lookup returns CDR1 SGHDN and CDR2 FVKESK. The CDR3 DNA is TGTGCCAGCAGCCAAGACCGGCGGACAGGGGCCTACGAGCAGTACTTC. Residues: CASSQDRRTGAYEQYF.

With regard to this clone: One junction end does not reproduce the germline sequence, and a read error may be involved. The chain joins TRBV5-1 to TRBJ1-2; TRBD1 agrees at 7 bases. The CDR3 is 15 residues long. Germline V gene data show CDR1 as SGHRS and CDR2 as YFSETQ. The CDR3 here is CASSSTGQPNHGYAF. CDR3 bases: TGCGCCAGCAGCTCCACGGGACAGCCTAACCATGGCTACGCCTTC.